These 20 T cell receptor beta chains originate from one sample sequenced in a study of vaccination effects on CD4 cells after COVID-19 (dated by TCRdb to 2022 to 2024). The antigens these receptors bind are not known. In the ViraFEST assay, PBMC were stimulated with viral peptide pools, and TCR sequencing was then used to find antigen-specific CD4+ T cell clonotypes based on their expansion. After less than eleven days of culture, CD4+ T cells were isolated with the EasySep CD4+ T cell isolation kit. None of the healthy vaccine recipients had a prior SARS-CoV-2 infection, which was confirmed by nucleocapsid antibody tests that came back negative both before and after vaccination. Preparation of the library involved the immunoSEQ multiplex PCR assay. TCRdb retrieved this table from immuneACCESS and kept in-frame rearrangements only. Not all clones are present; in checked studies, unresolved V genes account for under half, and no reason is known for the remainder. The sample data list about 48,000 clones, and about four fifths of these were observed just once. The top ten constitute 5.5% to 7% of the sample.

The sample consisted of CD4+ T cells from PBMCs cultured with HCoV-OC43 spike peptides, taken before COVID-19 vaccination. This specimen's cell subset or site label, interpreted: HCoV-OC43 spike overlapping peptide pool stimulation. These receptors came from a human donor who received a COVID-19 vaccine.

The chain is built from TRBV7-3 and TRBJ1-2; 7 bases match TRBD1. The CDR3 has 16 residues. The V gene end was trimmed by 5 bases and the J gene end by 6 bases; junction bases not matched to a gene: 15. Looked up from germline, CDR1 is SGHTA and CDR2 is FQGTGA. The CDR3, as DNA: TGTGCCAGCAGCCCATTATTCCTGGGACAGCAAGATGGCTACACCTTC. This translates into CASSPLFLGQQDGYTF. The full variable domain, in which reference TRBV7-3 and TRBJ1-2 provide the parts outside the CDR3, is GAGVSQTPSNKVTEKGKYVELRCDPISGHTALYWYRQSLGQGPEFLIYFQGTGAADDSGLPNDRFFAVRPEGSVSTLKIQRTERGDSAVYLCASSPLFLGQQDGYTFGSGTRLTVV.

The V call is TRBV7-8, the J call TRBJ2-3, with D tentatively TRBD1 (6 bases). From germline, CDR1 is SGHVS and CDR2 FQNEAQ. This CDR3 has 15 residues. The V end lost 4 bases, the J end lost 4 bases, and 15 bases lay between the germline ends. The CDR3 protein is CASSSQGKWADTQYF. The CDR3, as DNA: TGTGCCAGCAGCTCTCAGGGGAAGTGGGCAGATACGCAGTATTTT. The complete variable domain, with remaining parts taken from reference TRBV7-8 and TRBJ2-3, reads GAGVSQSPRYKVAKRGQDVALRCDPISGHVSLFWYQQALGQGPEFLTYFQNEAQLDKSGLPSDRFFAERPEGSVSTLKIQRTQQEDSAVYLCASSSQGKWADTQYFGPGTRLTVL.

There are a few counts of this clone. V usage is TRBV4-3 and J usage is TRBJ1-2; perhaps TRBD1 as D (5 bases). CDR1 and CDR2 from the germline V gene are LGHNA and YSLEER. The V end lost 3 bases, the J end lost 8 bases, and 16 bases lay between the germline ends. This CDR3 is built from 14 residues. The chain's CDR3 is CASSHRQRGQGYTF. The CDR3 DNA is TGCGCCAGCAGCCATCGACAGCGAGGTCAGGGCTACACCTTC.

This chain uses TRBV5-1 with TRBJ1-1, with TRBD1 matching over 11 bases. With 4 bases clipped from V and 0 bases from J, the junction kept 11 bases outside the gene matches. The V gene's germline CDR1 is SGHRS and CDR2 YFSETQ. CDR3 length: 18 residues. The CDR3 sequence is CASSQGGQGGLMNTEAFF. The DNA for the CDR3 is TGCGCCAGCAGCCAGGGGGGACAGGGGGGTCTCATGAACACTGAAGCTTTCTTT.

The chain combines TRBV28 with TRBJ2-7; D may correspond to TRBD1 or TRBD2 (5 bases each). In germline, CDR1 is MDHEN, CDR2 SYDVKM. Trimming shortened V by 5 bases and J by 11 bases, and 19 bases separated the two germline ends. The CDR3 sequence is 13 residues long. The CDR3 loop is CASSTGTQSVEYV. The CDR3 bases are TGTGCCAGCAGTACCGGGACCCAGTCTGTTGAGTACGTC.

The J gene is TRBJ2-1, the V gene TRBV19, with unresolved D. The CDR3 length is 14 residues. In germline, CDR1 is LNHDA, CDR2 SQIVND (reference sequence). Trimming shortened V by 7 bases and J by 4 bases, and 14 bases separated the two germline ends. Here the CDR3 reads CASNARPQYNEQFF. CDR3 in DNA: TGTGCCAGTAACGCCAGACCCCAGTACAATGAGCAGTTCTTC.

This clone showed up just a few times. V usage is TRBV5-4 and J usage is TRBJ1-2; D remains unclear. The CDR3 contains 16 residues. V lost 3 bases to trimming and J lost 0 bases, with 15 bases between them. The germline V gene has CDR1 SGHNT and CDR2 YYREEE (reference sequence). The CDR3 loop reads CASSSLPTLTNYGYTF. DNA for the CDR3: TGTGCCAGCAGCTCGCTCCCGACACTTACTAACTATGGCTACACCTTC.

V is TRBV6-5 and J is TRBJ2-7; TRBD2 might be the D (6 bases). Germline V lookup: CDR1 MNHEY, CDR2 SVGAGI. This CDR3 contains 15 residues. With 8 bases removed from V and 0 bases from J, the gap between germline ends came to 17 bases. Here the CDR3 DNA reads TGTGCCAGCGGGGGGAGCAAAACGAGCTCCTACGAGCAGTACGTC. Protein product: CASGGSKTSSYEQYV.

V usage is TRBV10-3 and J usage is TRBJ1-2, with TRBD1 matching over 8 bases. CDR1 is ENHRY, CDR2 SYGVKD, per germline. The length of the CDR3 is 14 residues. Trimming took 4 bases from V and 7 from J; bases not matched to a gene: 8. The CDR3 is CAISGMAGGTGYTF. The CDR3 nucleotides are TGTGCCATCAGTGGGATGGCAGGGGGCACTGGCTACACCTTC.

V is TRBV6-6 and J is TRBJ2-1; a possible D gene is TRBD1 (6 bases). Germline CDR1 reads MNHNY; CDR2 reads SVGAGI (reference sequence). The CDR3 has 15 amino acids. V was cut by 7 bases and J by 0 bases, with 13 bases left in between. CDR3 nucleotides: TGTGCCAGCAATGATGACAGGAGCTCCTACAATGAGCAGTTCTTC. Translated: CASNDDRSSYNEQFF.

The gene calls are TRBV30 and TRBJ1-1; D uncertain. The CDR3 contains 11 residues. The V and J ends lost 0 bases and 7 bases respectively, with 6 bases between them. The germline V gene has CDR1 GTSNPN and CDR2 SVGIG (reference sequence). The CDR3 DNA reads TGTGCCTGGAGTGTTCAGCTTGAAGCTTTCTTT. Translated, it gives CAWSVQLEAFF.

This clone was observed a few times. The rearrangement joins TRBV6-5 to TRBJ1-2; D remains ambiguous. In germline, CDR1 is MNHEY, CDR2 SVGAGI. The ends were cut back, 8 bases at V and 1 base at J, with 14 bases in the middle. The CDR3 runs 14 residues. CDR3 nucleotides: TGTGCCAGCTCCGTGAGCGAATTTAACTATGGCTACACCTTC. Translating it yields CASSVSEFNYGYTF.

The chain couples TRBV7-2 to TRBJ1-5; 8 bases align to TRBD1. The CDR3 has 16 residues. Germline V gene sequence: CDR1 SGHTA, CDR2 FQGNSA. Trimming cost V 5 bases and J 6 bases; bases outside gene matches: 12. CDR3 region: CASSTRTGQGGQPQHF. The CDR3 DNA reads TGTGCCAGCAGCACTCGGACAGGGCAGGGAGGTCAGCCCCAGCATTTT.

This clone was detected only once. The V and J genes are TRBV6-1 and TRBJ2-3, with 11 bases aligning to TRBD2. The CDR3 runs to 18 residues. V shed 2 bases, J shed 2 bases, and the junction held 9 bases outside the gene matches. Germline CDR1 and CDR2: MNHNS and SASEGT. The CDR3 DNA reads as TGTGCCAGCAGTGAAAGCGGTGCTAGCGGGGGGCCCACAGATACGCAGTATTTT. This codes for CASSESGASGGPTDTQYF.

The chain links TRBV10-3 to TRBJ2-3; D call uncertain. V lost 7 bases and J lost 8, with 7 bases in between. Germline assignment: CDR1 ENHRY and CDR2 SYGVKD. There are 10 residues in the CDR3. Here the CDR3 DNA reads TGTGCCATCAAATTCGGTACGCAGTATTTT. This codes for CAIKFGTQYF.

This clone showed up just once. V gene TRBV7-2 combines with J gene TRBJ1-2; 8 bases are shared with TRBD1. With V trimmed by 5 bases and J by 7 bases, 18 bases remained unmatched. The CDR3 consists of 17 residues. Germline CDR1 SGHTA, CDR2 FQGNSA. The CDR3 sequence: CASSPPEGLTGDLGYTF. CDR3 in DNA: TGTGCCAGCAGCCCACCTGAGGGCTTGACAGGGGATCTTGGCTACACCTTC.

The V call is TRBV6-2 or TRBV6-3, the J call TRBJ1-1; TRBD1 is a possible D gene (6 bases). Germline CDR1 is MNHEY and CDR2 is SVGEGT. CDR3 length: 17 residues. V lost 0 bases to trimming and J lost 5 bases, with 19 bases between them. CDR3 sequence reads: CASSYSRGGAGWTEAFF. The DNA of the CDR3 is TGTGCCAGCAGTTACTCGAGGGGGGGCGCGGGATGGACTGAAGCTTTCTTT.

The chain is built from TRBV4-3 and TRBJ1-1; maybe TRBD1 (6 bases). V was clipped by 3 bases and J by 1 base, with 6 bases between them. CDR1 and CDR2 (germline): LGHNA, YSLEER. This CDR3 is 13 amino acids long. CDR3 in DNA: TGCGCCAGCAGCCAGACAGGGAACACTGAAGCTTTCTTT. This codes for CASSQTGNTEAFF.

This sequence joins TRBV10-1 and TRBJ2-2, with unresolved D. The CDR3 is 12 amino acids. V lost 6 bases and J 4 bases, leaving 6 bases between the germline ends. Per germline, CDR1 WNHNN and CDR2 SYGVQD (reference sequence). The DNA for the CDR3 is TGCGCCAGCAGCAGAAGCACCGGGGAGCTGTTTTTT. This codes for CASSRSTGELFF.

This chain uses TRBV6-6 with TRBJ1-3; TRBD1 agrees at 10 bases. The CDR3 contains 16 residues. CDR1 and CDR2 from the germline V gene are MNHNY and SVGAGI (reference sequence). J was trimmed by 2 bases and V by 5 bases; bases with no gene match: 6. CDR3 in DNA: TGTGCCAGCAGTCGGGACAGGGGTATGACTGGAAACACCATATATTTT. This codes for CASSRDRGMTGNTIYF.